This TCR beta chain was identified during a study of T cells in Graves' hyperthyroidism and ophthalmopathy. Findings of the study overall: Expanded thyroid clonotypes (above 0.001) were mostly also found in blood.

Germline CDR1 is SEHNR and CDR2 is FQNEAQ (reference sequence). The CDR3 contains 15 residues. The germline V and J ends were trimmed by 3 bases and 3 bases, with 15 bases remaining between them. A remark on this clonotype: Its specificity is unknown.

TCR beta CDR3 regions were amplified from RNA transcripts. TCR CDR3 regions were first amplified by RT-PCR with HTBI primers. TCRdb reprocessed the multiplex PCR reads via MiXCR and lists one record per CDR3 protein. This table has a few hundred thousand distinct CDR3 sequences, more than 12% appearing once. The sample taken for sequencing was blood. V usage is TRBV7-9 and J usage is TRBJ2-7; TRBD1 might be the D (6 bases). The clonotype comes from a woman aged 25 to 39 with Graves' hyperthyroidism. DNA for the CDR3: TGTGCCAGCAGCTTGGATTGGGACACCGACTACGAGCAGTACTTC. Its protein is CASSLDWDTDYEQYF.